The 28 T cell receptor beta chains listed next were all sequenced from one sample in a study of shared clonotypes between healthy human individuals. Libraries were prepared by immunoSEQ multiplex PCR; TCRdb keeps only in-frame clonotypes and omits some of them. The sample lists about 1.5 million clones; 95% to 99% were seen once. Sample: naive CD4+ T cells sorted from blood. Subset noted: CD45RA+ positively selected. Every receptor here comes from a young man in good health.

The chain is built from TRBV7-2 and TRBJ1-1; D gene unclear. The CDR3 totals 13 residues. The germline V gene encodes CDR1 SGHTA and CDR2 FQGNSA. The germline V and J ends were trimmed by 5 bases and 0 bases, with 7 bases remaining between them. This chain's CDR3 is CASSNKMNTEAFF. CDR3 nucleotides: TGTGCCAGCAGCAATAAAATGAACACTGAAGCTTTCTTT.

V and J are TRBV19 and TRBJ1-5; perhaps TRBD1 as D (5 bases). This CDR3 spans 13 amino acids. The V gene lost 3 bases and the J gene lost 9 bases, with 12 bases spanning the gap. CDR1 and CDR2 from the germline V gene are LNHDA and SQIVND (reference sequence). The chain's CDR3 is CASSIPGDLPQHF. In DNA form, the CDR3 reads TGTGCCAGTAGTATCCCGGGGGACTTGCCCCAGCATTTT.

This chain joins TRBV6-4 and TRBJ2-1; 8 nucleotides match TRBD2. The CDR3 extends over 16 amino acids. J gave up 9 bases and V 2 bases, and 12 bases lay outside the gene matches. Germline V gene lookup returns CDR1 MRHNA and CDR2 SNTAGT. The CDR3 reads CASSDLPAGAGSEQFF. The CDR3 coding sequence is TGTGCCAGCAGTGACCTACCAGCGGGAGCGGGGAGTGAGCAGTTCTTC.

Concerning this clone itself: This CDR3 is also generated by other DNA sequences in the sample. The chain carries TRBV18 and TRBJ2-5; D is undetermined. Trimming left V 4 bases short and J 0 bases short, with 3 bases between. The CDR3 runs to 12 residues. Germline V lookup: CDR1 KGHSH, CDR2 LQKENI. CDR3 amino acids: CASSLYQETQYF. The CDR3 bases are TGTGCCAGCTCACTTTACCAAGAGACCCAGTACTTC.

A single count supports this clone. CDR3 sequence (DNA): TGTGCCAGCAGTTCCTCGGCCGGAAACACCATATATTTT. This encodes CASSSSAGNTIYF. The rearrangement joins TRBV6-1 to TRBJ1-3; D unclear. The V end was cut by 5 bases, the J end by 4 bases, with 9 bases between. Germline V gene data show CDR1 as MNHNS and CDR2 as SASEGT. The CDR3 is 13 residues long.

CDR3 in DNA: TGTGCCAGCAGCGTAGCGGCTAGCGGGAGATTTTTTAGTGAGCAGTTCTTC. This gives the protein CASSVAASGRFFSEQFF. The rearrangement links TRBV9 to TRBJ2-1; 10 nucleotides match TRBD2. CDR1 and CDR2 (germline): SGDLS, YYNGEE. This CDR3 is built from 17 residues. V was pared by 0 bases and J by 9 bases, with 12 bases of the junction left unmatched.

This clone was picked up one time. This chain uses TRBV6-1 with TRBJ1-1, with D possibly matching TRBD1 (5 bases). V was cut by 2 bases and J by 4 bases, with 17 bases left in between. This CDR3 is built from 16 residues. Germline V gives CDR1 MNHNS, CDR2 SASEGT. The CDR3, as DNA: TGTGCCAGCAGTGAAACCCTGACCCCCGGGGGCACTGAAGCTTTCTTT. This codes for CASSETLTPGGTEAFF.

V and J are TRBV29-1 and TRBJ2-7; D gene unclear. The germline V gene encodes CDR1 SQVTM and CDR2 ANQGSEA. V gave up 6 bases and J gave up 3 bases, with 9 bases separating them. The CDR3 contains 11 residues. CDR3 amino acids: CSVRILYEQYF. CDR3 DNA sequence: TGCAGCGTAAGGATCCTCTACGAGCAGTACTTC.

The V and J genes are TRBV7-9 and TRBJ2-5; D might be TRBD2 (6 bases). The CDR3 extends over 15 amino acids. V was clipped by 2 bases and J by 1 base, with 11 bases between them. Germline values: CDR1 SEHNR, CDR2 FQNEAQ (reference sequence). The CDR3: CASSLSGTLQETQYF. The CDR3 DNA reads TGTGCCAGCAGCTTATCAGGGACTCTCCAAGAGACCCAGTACTTC.

The CDR3 bases are TGTGCCAGCAGCCCCTGGGGGCGGGAGACCCAGTACTTC. This gives the protein CASSPWGRETQYF. This chain connects TRBV9 to TRBJ2-5; D perhaps matches TRBD1 (6 bases). Germline V gene data show CDR1 as SGDLS and CDR2 as YYNGEE. The CDR3 totals 13 residues. V lost 4 bases and J lost 5, with 12 bases in between.

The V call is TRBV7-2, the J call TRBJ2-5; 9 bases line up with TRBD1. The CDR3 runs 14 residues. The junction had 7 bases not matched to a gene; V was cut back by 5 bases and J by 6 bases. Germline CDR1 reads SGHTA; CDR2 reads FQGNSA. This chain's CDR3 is CASSPRTGAQTQYF. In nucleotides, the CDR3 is TGTGCCAGCAGCCCGCGGACAGGGGCGCAGACCCAGTACTTC. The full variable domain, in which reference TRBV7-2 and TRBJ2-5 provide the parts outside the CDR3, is GAGVSQSPSNKVTEKGKDVELRCDPISGHTALYWYRQSLGQGLEFLIYFQGNSAPDKSGLPSDRFSAERTGGSVSTLTIQRTQQEDSAVYLCASSPRTGAQTQYFGPGTRLLVL.

The CDR3 sequence: CASSQEGTVTYEQYF. CDR3 sequence (DNA): TGCGCCAGCAGCCAAGAAGGGACAGTCACCTACGAGCAGTACTTC. The rearrangement uses TRBV4-3 and TRBJ2-7, with 7 bases matching TRBD1. This CDR3 region has 15 residues. Germline V gene data show CDR1 as LGHNA and CDR2 as YSLEER. The V segment lost 0 bases and the J segment 2 bases; nucleotides outside the gene matches: 4.

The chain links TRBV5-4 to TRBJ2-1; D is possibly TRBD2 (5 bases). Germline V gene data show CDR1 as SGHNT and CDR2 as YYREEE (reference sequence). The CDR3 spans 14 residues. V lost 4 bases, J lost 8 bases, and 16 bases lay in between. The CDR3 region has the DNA TGTGCCAGCAGCGGGGAGACTGGGTGGGATGAGCAGTTCTTC. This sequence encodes CASSGETGWDEQFF.

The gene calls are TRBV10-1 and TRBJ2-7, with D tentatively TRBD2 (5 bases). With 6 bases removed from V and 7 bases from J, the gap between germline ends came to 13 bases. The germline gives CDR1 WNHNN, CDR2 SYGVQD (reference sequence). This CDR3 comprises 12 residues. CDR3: CASSPNEGEQYF. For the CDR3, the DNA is TGCGCCAGCAGCCCCAACGAGGGTGAGCAGTACTTC.

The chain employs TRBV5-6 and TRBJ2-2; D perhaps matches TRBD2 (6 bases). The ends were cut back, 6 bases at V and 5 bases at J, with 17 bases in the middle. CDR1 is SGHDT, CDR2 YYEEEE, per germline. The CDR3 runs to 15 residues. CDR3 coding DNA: TGTGCCAGCACCACCGGGACTCGGCGGACCGGGGAGCTGTTTTTT. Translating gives CASTTGTRRTGELFF.

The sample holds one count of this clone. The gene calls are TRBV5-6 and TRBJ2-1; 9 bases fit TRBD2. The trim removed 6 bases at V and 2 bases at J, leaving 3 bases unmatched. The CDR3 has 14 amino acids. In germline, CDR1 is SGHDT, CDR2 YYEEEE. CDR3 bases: TGTGCCAGCAACCTAGCGGGGCCCTACAATGAGCAGTTCTTC. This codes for CASNLAGPYNEQFF.

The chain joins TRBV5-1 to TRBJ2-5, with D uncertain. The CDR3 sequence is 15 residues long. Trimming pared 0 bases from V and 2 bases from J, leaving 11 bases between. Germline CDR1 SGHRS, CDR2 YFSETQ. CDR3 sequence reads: CASSLENSLQETQYF. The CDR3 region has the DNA TGCGCCAGCAGCTTGGAAAACAGTTTACAAGAGACCCAGTACTTC.

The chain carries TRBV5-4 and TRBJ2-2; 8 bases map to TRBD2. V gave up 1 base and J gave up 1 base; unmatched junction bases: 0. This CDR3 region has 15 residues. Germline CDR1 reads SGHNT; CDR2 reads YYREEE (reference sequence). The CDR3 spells CASSLTSGNTGELFF. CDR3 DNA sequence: TGTGCCAGCAGCTTGACTAGCGGGAACACCGGGGAGCTGTTTTTT. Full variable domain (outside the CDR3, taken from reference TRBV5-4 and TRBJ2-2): ETGVTQSPTHLIKTRGQQVTLRCSSQSGHNTVSWYQQALGQGPQFIFQYYREEENGRGNFPPRFSGLQFPNYSSELNVNALELDDSALYLCASSLTSGNTGELFFGEGSRLTVL.

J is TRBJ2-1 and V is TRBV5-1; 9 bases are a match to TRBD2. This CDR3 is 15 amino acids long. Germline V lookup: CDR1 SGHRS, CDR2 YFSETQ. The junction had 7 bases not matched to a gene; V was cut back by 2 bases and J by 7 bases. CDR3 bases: TGCGCCAGCAGCTTAACCGGGACTAGCATGAATGAGCAGTTCTTC. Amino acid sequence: CASSLTGTSMNEQFF.

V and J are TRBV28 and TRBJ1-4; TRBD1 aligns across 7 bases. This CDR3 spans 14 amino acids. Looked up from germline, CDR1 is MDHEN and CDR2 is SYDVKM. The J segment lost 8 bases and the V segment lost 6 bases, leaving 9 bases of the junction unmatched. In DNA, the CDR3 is TGTGCCAGCAGGCTAACAGGGGCGGGCGAAAAACTGTTTTTT. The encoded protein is CASRLTGAGEKLFF.

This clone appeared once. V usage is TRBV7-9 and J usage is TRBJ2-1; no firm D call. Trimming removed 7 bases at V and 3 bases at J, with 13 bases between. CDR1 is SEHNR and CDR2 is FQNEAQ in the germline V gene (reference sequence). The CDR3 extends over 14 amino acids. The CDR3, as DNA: TGTGCCAGCACTAGAGCGTCGGGCTACAATGAGCAGTTCTTC. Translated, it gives CASTRASGYNEQFF.

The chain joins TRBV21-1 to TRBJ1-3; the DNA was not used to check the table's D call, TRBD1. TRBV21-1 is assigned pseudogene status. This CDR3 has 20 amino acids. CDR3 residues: CASSKDSRAGGLGSGNTIYF. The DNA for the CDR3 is TGTGCCAGCAGCAAAGATAGTCGGGCAGGGGGCCTAGGGTCTGGAAACACCATATATTTT.

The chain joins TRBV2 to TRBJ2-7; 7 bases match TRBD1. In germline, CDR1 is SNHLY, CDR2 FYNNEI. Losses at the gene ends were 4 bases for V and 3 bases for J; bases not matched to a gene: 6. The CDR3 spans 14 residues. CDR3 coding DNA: TGTGCCAGCAGTGCCGGGACAGTGTTCTACGAGCAGTACTTC. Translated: CASSAGTVFYEQYF.

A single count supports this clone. The CDR3 protein is CASSQPQGGLLNYGYTF. The CDR3 DNA reads as TGTGCCAGCAGTCAACCCCAGGGGGGGCTCCTTAACTATGGCTACACCTTC. This chain connects TRBV28 to TRBJ1-2; 7 bases match TRBD1. The CDR3 extends over 17 amino acids. Trimming cost V 5 bases and J 1 base; bases outside gene matches: 13. CDR1 MDHEN and CDR2 SYDVKM come from the germline V gene.

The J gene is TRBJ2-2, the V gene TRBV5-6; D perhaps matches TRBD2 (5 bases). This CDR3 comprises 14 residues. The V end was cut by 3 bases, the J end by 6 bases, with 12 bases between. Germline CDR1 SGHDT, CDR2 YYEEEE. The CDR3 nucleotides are TGTGCCAGCAGCTCCCCTGGGGAGCCCGGGGAGCTGTTTTTT. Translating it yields CASSSPGEPGELFF.

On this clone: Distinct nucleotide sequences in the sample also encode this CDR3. The CDR3 region has the DNA TGTGCCAGCAGGGGCGTTTACAATGAGCAGTTCTTC. Its translation is CASRGVYNEQFF. The rearrangement joins TRBV6-1 to TRBJ2-1; D uncertain. V lost 6 bases to trimming and J lost 4 bases, with 7 bases between them. The CDR3 length is 12 residues. Germline V gene sequence: CDR1 MNHNS, CDR2 SASEGT.

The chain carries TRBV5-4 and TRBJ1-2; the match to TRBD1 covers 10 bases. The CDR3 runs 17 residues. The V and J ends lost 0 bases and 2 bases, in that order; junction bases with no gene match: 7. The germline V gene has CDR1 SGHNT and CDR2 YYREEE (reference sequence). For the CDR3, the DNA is TGTGCCAGCAGCTTGGTAGGGACAGGGGCCCTCAACTATGGCTACACCTTC. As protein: CASSLVGTGALNYGYTF.

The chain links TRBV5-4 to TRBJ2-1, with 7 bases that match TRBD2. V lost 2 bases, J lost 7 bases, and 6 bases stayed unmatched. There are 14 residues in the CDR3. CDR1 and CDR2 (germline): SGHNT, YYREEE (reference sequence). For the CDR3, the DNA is TGTGCCAGCAGCTTTGCGGGAGTCCGGAATGAGCAGTTCTTC. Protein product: CASSFAGVRNEQFF.